The 10 T cell receptor beta chains reported below all come from one sample, sequenced in a study of beta chain features in type 1 diabetes (dated by TCRdb to between 2018 and 2020). Summary of the overall study and its limitations: A moderate but significant shortening of TCRB CDR3 length was observed in type 1 diabetes patients in all four CD4+ subsets.

The receptor library was made with the immunoSEQ multiplex PCR assay. The entire amount of isolated RNA was reverse transcribed using the High Capacity cDNA Reverse Transcription Kit, so the sequenced TCRB transcripts were expressed ones. Imported from immuneACCESS, the table was reduced by TCRdb to in-frame sequences with V and J called. These copies leave out some clones; in studies compared against another copy, an unresolved V gene accounts for under half, and the cause of the remainder is not known. This sample gives more than 250,000 clones in total; approximately 16% of them show up just once. The ten biggest clones cover 0.015% to 0.017% of the sample. The antigens of these receptors remain unknown. The sequencing input was naive CD4+ T cells from blood. Interpreted using the paper, the cell subset or site label stands for: true naive CD4+ T cells. These receptor sequences come from a man between 18 and 35 years old with type 1 diabetes.

This clone was counted only a few times. This chain joins TRBV5-1 and TRBJ1-1; D is unresolved. The CDR3 contains 14 residues. Trimming left V 0 bases short and J 4 bases short, with 10 bases between. From germline, CDR1 is SGHRS and CDR2 YFSETQ. The CDR3 bases are TGCGCCAGCAGCTTGGGGGCGGGTGGCACTGAAGCTTTCTTT. Translating it yields CASSLGAGGTEAFF.

The chain uses TRBV7-2 and TRBJ2-1; weak D call: TRBD1 (6 bases). The CDR3 is 15 residues long. The V end lost 2 bases, the J end lost 2 bases, and 10 bases lay between the germline ends. Germline V lookup: CDR1 SGHTA, CDR2 FQGNSA. The CDR3 DNA sequence: TGTGCCAGCAGCTTAATGCAGGGGACCTACAATGAGCAGTTCTTC. Its protein is CASSLMQGTYNEQFF. The full variable domain, completed using reference TRBV7-2 and TRBJ2-1, is GAGVSQSPSNKVTEKGKDVELRCDPISGHTALYWYRQSLGQGLEFLIYFQGNSAPDKSGLPSDRFSAERTGGSVSTLTIQRTQQEDSAVYLCASSLMQGTYNEQFFGPGTRLTVL.

A remark on this clone: Additional DNA sequences in this sample encode the identical CDR3. The chain carries TRBV19 and TRBJ2-3; 8 nucleotides agree with TRBD1. This CDR3 is 15 amino acids long. Germline V CDR1 and CDR2: LNHDA, SQIVND (reference sequence). V lost 1 base to trimming and J lost 2 bases; unmatched junction nucleotides: 2. This CDR3 reads CASSIGTGSTDTQYF. CDR3 DNA sequence: TGTGCCAGTAGTATAGGGACAGGGTCCACAGATACGCAGTATTTT.

The rearrangement joins TRBV11-2 to TRBJ2-3, with D perhaps matching TRBD2 (6 bases). The CDR3 sequence is 15 residues long. Looked up from germline, CDR1 is SGHAT and CDR2 is FQNNGV. Deletions cut 5 bases from V and 6 bases from J, with 18 bases between. CDR3 in amino acids: CASSPRGTSWDTQYF. DNA for the CDR3: TGTGCCAGCAGCCCCCGCGGGACCTCATGGGATACGCAGTATTTT.

This clone was observed a handful of times. This chain links TRBV5-6 with TRBJ2-1; a possible D gene is TRBD1 (5 bases). Trimming removed 5 bases at V and 5 bases at J, with 8 bases between. This CDR3 is 12 amino acids long. CDR1 is SGHDT, CDR2 YYEEEE, per germline. DNA of the CDR3: TGTGCCAGCAGTATGACAGACAATGAGCAGTTCTTC. Its protein product is CASSMTDNEQFF.

The V gene is TRBV11-2, the J gene TRBJ2-1, with D possibly being TRBD2 (7 bases). Germline lookup yields CDR1 SGHAT and CDR2 FQNNGV. Trimming removed 5 bases at V and 1 base at J, with 12 bases between. The CDR3 loop spans 15 amino acids. Written as DNA, the CDR3 is TGTGCCAGCAGCGCCGGGGGGCCTTCCTACAATGAGCAGTTCTTC. Protein: CASSAGGPSYNEQFF.

The table lists this clone with a few counts. The genes are TRBV15 and TRBJ1-4, with 7 positions matching TRBD1. CDR3 length equals 12 residues. CDR1 is LNHNV and CDR2 is YYDKDF in the germline V gene (reference sequence). The J segment lost 4 bases and the V segment lost 8 bases, leaving 1 base of the junction unmatched. CDR3 nucleotides: TGTGCCACCGGGACAGTTAATGAAAAACTGTTTTTT. It yields the protein CATGTVNEKLFF.

The chain links TRBV27 to TRBJ2-3, with D possibly being TRBD1 (5 bases). V lost 3 bases to trimming and J lost 6 bases, with 16 bases between them. The germline CDR1 and CDR2 sequences are MNHEY and SMNVEV (reference sequence). This CDR3 has 15 residues. The CDR3: CASSFARVFEDTQYF. The CDR3 nucleotides read TGTGCCAGCAGTTTTGCCAGGGTCTTTGAGGATACGCAGTATTTT.

V usage is TRBV6-1 and J usage is TRBJ2-5; D possibly corresponds to TRBD1 (6 bases). This CDR3 has 14 amino acids. The germline V and J ends were trimmed by 6 bases and 4 bases, with 15 bases remaining between them. CDR1 and CDR2 from the germline V gene are MNHNS and SASEGT. This CDR3 reads CASRMGNRAETQYF. The CDR3 bases are TGTGCCAGCAGGATGGGGAACAGGGCAGAGACCCAGTACTTC.

The chain has TRBV30 and TRBJ2-3; tentative D call: TRBD1 (6 bases). Looked up from germline, CDR1 is GTSNPN and CDR2 is SVGIG (reference sequence). V lost 1 base, J lost 0 bases, and 11 bases lay in between. The CDR3 spans 15 residues. CDR3 protein: CAWSGDNYSTDTQYF. CDR3 bases: TGTGCCTGGAGTGGGGACAATTATAGCACAGATACGCAGTATTTT.